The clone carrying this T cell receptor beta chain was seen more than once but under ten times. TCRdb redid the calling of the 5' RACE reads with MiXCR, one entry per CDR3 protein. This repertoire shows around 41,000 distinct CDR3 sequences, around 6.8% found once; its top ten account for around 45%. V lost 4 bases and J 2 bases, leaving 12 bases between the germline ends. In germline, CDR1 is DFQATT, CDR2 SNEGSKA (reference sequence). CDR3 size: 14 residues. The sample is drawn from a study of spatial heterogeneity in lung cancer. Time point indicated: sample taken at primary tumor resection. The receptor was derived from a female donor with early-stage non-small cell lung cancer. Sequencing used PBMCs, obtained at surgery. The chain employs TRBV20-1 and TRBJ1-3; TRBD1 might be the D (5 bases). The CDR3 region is CSAKIGGTGNTIYF. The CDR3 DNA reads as TGCAGTGCTAAAATTGGGGGTACTGGAAACACCATATATTTT.